These 26 T cell receptor beta chains were all obtained from the same sample, sequenced in a study of T cells in Graves' hyperthyroidism and ophthalmopathy. TCR beta CDR3 regions were amplified from RNA. The HTBI primer set served for first-round RT-PCR of the TCR CDR3. MiXCR, applied by TCRdb to the multiplex PCR reads, yields one record per CDR3 protein. The table lists 380,000 or so distinct CDR3 sequences, about a fifth of them singletons. Sequencing was performed on blood. These receptors were obtained from a woman aged 18-29 years with Graves' hyperthyroidism.

This clonotype was counted at least ten times. The rearrangement joins TRBV24-1 to TRBJ1-5; 9 bases fit TRBD1. Germline trimming cut 4 bases from V and 6 bases from J; bases unmatched to any gene: 9. The CDR3 consists of 16 residues. The V gene's germline CDR1 is KGHDR and CDR2 SFDVKD. CDR3 sequence (DNA): TGTGCCACCAGTGACCCGGCTACAGGGGGCGGTCAGCCCCAGCATTTT. It codes for CATSDPATGGGQPQHF.

This clonotype has only a few counts. V and J are TRBV7-2 and TRBJ1-2, with TRBD1 matching 7 bases. The V and J ends lost 5 bases and 2 bases, in that order; junction bases with no gene match: 5. Germline values: CDR1 SGHTA, CDR2 FQGNSA. This CDR3 comprises 14 residues. The CDR3 DNA reads as TGTGCCAGCAGCCACGCGGGACAGAACTATGGCTACACCTTC. Protein: CASSHAGQNYGYTF.

This clonotype was detected many times. This rearrangement joins TRBV12-3 or TRBV12-4 to TRBJ1-5; D remains unclear. V dropped 3 bases and J dropped 9 bases, with 12 bases sitting between them. This CDR3 comprises 13 residues. CDR3 bases: TGTGCCAGCAGTTTGGGCAGCGTATGGCCCCAGCATTTT. As protein: CASSLGSVWPQHF.

This clonotype was recorded at least ten times. The chain combines TRBV28 with TRBJ1-3, with 7 nucleotides matching TRBD1. Germline V gene data show CDR1 as MDHEN and CDR2 as SYDVKM. Trimming cost V 4 bases and J 0 bases; bases outside gene matches: 6. CDR3 length: 16 amino acids. The CDR3 DNA is TGTGCCAGCAGTTCGACAGGGAGCCACTCTGGAAACACCATATATTTT. Protein sequence: CASSSTGSHSGNTIYF.

The chain's CDR3 is CAIRLTGEVGYTF. CDR3 DNA: TGTGCCATCAGGCTAACAGGGGAGGTTGGCTACACCTTC. This chain connects TRBV10-3 to TRBJ1-2; 7 nucleotides match TRBD1. V dropped 6 bases and J dropped 7; count of bases not matched to a gene: 8. Germline CDR1 ENHRY, CDR2 SYGVKD. The CDR3 extends over 13 amino acids.

This clonotype was observed many times. J is TRBJ2-6 and V is TRBV28; D remains unclear. V lost 9 bases to trimming and J lost 0 bases, with 9 bases between them. Germline CDR1 reads MDHEN; CDR2 reads SYDVKM. This CDR3 is 14 amino acids long. The CDR3 nucleotides are TGTGCCAGTTCGAAGGGCTCTGGGGCCAACGTCCTGACTTTC. Translating it yields CASSKGSGANVLTF.

There are many counts of this clonotype. V is TRBV20-1 and J is TRBJ2-7, with 9 bases lining up with TRBD1. The CDR3 covers 14 residues. CDR1 and CDR2 from the germline V gene are DFQATT and SNEGSKA (reference sequence). V lost 3 bases to trimming and J lost 3 bases; unmatched junction nucleotides: 6. The CDR3 here is CSASRSGQGYEQYF. CDR3 nucleotides: TGCAGTGCTAGCCGATCGGGACAGGGCTACGAGCAGTACTTC.

There are many counts of this clonotype. The rearrangement uses TRBV12-3 or TRBV12-4 and TRBJ2-7; TRBD2 matches at 12 bases. V shed 2 bases and J 9 bases; nucleotides not matched to a gene: 2. The CDR3 extends over 13 amino acids. CDR3 loop: CASSLLAGGVQYF. The CDR3 DNA reads TGTGCCAGCAGTTTACTAGCGGGGGGGGTGCAGTACTTC.

This clonotype was seen at least ten times. This sequence joins TRBV24-1 and TRBJ1-5; D possibly corresponds to TRBD1 (6 bases). The germline V gene has CDR1 KGHDR and CDR2 SFDVKD. The CDR3 is 13 amino acids. The V and J ends lost 1 base and 7 bases respectively, with 7 bases between them. The CDR3: CATSDFRGQPQHF. The CDR3 DNA reads TGTGCCACCAGTGATTTCAGGGGCCAGCCCCAGCATTTT.

This clonotype was detected many times. The V gene is TRBV12-3 or TRBV12-4, the J gene TRBJ1-5; TRBD1 might be the D (5 bases). V shed 6 bases and J shed 4 bases, with 13 bases lying between them. This CDR3 is built from 14 residues. CDR3: CASSPRRGNQPQHF. The CDR3 DNA follows: TGTGCCAGCAGCCCCAGGAGGGGTAATCAGCCCCAGCATTTT.

The chain carries TRBV6-2 or TRBV6-3 and TRBJ1-1; D gene unclear. Germline CDR1 MNHEY, CDR2 SVGEGT. Trimming shortened V by 6 bases and J by 1 base, and 15 bases separated the two germline ends. The CDR3 consists of 15 residues. Written as DNA, the CDR3 is TGTGCCAGCAGCTACACCCGAACGCCGAACACTGAAGCTTTCTTT. Residues: CASSYTRTPNTEAFF.

This clonotype was seen repeatedly, ten times or more. This chain joins TRBV6-1 and TRBJ1-2; tentatively, D is TRBD1 (5 bases). The CDR3 spans 15 residues. Trimming cost V 5 bases and J 4 bases, with 17 bases left between them. The germline V gene encodes CDR1 MNHNS and CDR2 SASEGT. The CDR3 loop is CASSQTPTELYGYTF. The CDR3 bases are TGTGCCAGCAGTCAAACACCGACAGAGCTCTATGGCTACACCTTC.

This clonotype occurred many times. The genes are TRBV28 and TRBJ2-7, with D perhaps given as TRBD1 or TRBD2 (5 bases each). Trimming removed 2 bases at V and 4 bases at J, with 9 bases between. There are 13 residues in the CDR3. Germline CDR1 and CDR2: MDHEN and SYDVKM. The CDR3 nucleotides read TGTGCCAGCAGTTTAGAGGGGTGGTACGAGCAGTACTTC. It translates to CASSLEGWYEQYF.

V usage is TRBV5-1 and J usage is TRBJ1-1, with a tentative D call TRBD1 (6 bases). There are 14 residues in the CDR3. The germline CDR1 and CDR2 sequences are SGHRS and YFSETQ. With 4 bases removed from V and 7 bases from J, the gap between germline ends came to 17 bases. The CDR3 DNA is TGCGCCAGCAGCCAGTACAGGGTAGTGGATGAAGCTTTCTTT. Translation: CASSQYRVVDEAFF.

The rearrangement links TRBV6-5 to TRBJ2-5; D may correspond to TRBD1 or TRBD2 (5 bases each). The CDR3 is 14 residues long. V lost 2 bases to trimming and J lost 1 base, with 8 bases between them. The germline V gene has CDR1 MNHEY and CDR2 SVGAGI. The CDR3: CASSYGGGQETQYF. The CDR3 bases are TGTGCCAGCAGTTACGGTGGGGGCCAAGAGACCCAGTACTTC.

V and J are TRBV20-1 and TRBJ2-5; D is unresolved. The V end lost 6 bases, the J end lost 1 base, and 9 bases lay between the germline ends. The CDR3 runs to 12 residues. CDR1 and CDR2 from the germline V gene are DFQATT and SNEGSKA (reference sequence). Written as DNA, the CDR3 is TGCAGTGCGCTCGGGTCCCAAGAGACCCAGTACTTC. This translates into CSALGSQETQYF.

This clonotype has at least ten counts. J is TRBJ1-1 and V is TRBV4-2; TRBD1 agrees at 8 bases. J was trimmed by 0 bases and V by 3 bases; bases with no gene match: 3. Per germline, CDR1 LGHNA and CDR2 YNFKEQ. CDR3 length: 15 amino acids. This CDR3 reads CASSHTGGLNTEAFF. In DNA, the CDR3 is TGTGCCAGCAGCCATACAGGGGGACTGAACACTGAAGCTTTCTTT.

There are many counts of this clonotype. This chain joins TRBV28 and TRBJ2-2, with 8 bases that match TRBD1. Germline V gives CDR1 MDHEN, CDR2 SYDVKM. V shed 6 bases and J 0 bases; nucleotides not matched to a gene: 9. The CDR3 has 17 residues. CDR3 protein: CASSHGQGGSNTGELFF. The DNA of the CDR3 is TGTGCCAGCAGCCATGGACAGGGAGGCTCGAACACCGGGGAGCTGTTTTTT.

This clonotype was picked up many times. The chain combines TRBV3-1 with TRBJ2-7; D might be TRBD1 (6 bases). CDR1 and CDR2 (germline): LGHDT, YNNKEL (reference sequence). V was pared by 0 bases and J by 7 bases, with 13 bases between. CDR3 length: 14 amino acids. CDR3 residues: CASSQELSGTEQYF. CDR3 in DNA: TGTGCCAGCAGCCAAGAGTTATCAGGGACAGAGCAGTACTTC.

This clonotype was detected once. The rearrangement uses TRBV7-8 and TRBJ2-5, with TRBD2 as a possible D gene (5 bases). Germline CDR1 reads SGHVS; CDR2 reads FQNEAQ. The CDR3 is made up of 13 amino acids. Trimming pared 1 base from V and 5 bases from J, leaving 8 bases between. CDR3 sequence: CASSLVGVETQYF. The CDR3 region has the DNA TGTGCCAGCAGCTTAGTCGGGGTTGAGACCCAGTACTTC.

There are many counts of this clonotype. The V gene is TRBV2, the J gene TRBJ2-7; 12 bases are shared with TRBD2. This CDR3 spans 13 amino acids. V lost 6 bases and J lost 6; bases outside the gene matches: 3. Germline CDR1 SNHLY, CDR2 FYNNEI. The CDR3 DNA reads TGTGCCAGCAGCGGACTAGCGGGGCGCGAGCAGTACTTC. Residues: CASSGLAGREQYF.

This clonotype was detected ten times or more. The chain carries TRBV12-3 or TRBV12-4 and TRBJ1-1; D not resolved. Trimming removed 3 bases at V and 5 bases at J, with 10 bases between. The CDR3 is made up of 13 amino acids. The CDR3 spells CASSFGDGTEAFF. The CDR3 DNA reads as TGTGCCAGCAGTTTTGGGGATGGGACTGAAGCTTTCTTT.

This clonotype was seen at least ten times. The rearrangement links TRBV20-1 to TRBJ2-4; D is possibly TRBD2 (6 bases). The CDR3 spans 18 residues. Germline V lookup: CDR1 DFQATT, CDR2 SNEGSKA (reference sequence). V gave up 1 base and J gave up 9 bases, with 28 bases separating them. CDR3 nucleotides: TGCAGTGCTAGAGGGGGTGAGAGCTTTGATCTCGGGGGATCCATTCAGTACTTC. Its protein is CSARGGESFDLGGSIQYF.

In this sample, this clonotype turned up many times. The rearrangement joins TRBV12-3 or TRBV12-4 to TRBJ1-2; D remains unclear. The CDR3 sequence is 15 residues long. Trimming removed 3 bases at V and 7 bases at J, with 18 bases between. CDR3 protein: CASSFRKEWRGGYTF. CDR3 coding DNA: TGTGCCAGCAGTTTTCGAAAGGAGTGGCGGGGTGGCTACACCTTC.

The V gene is TRBV20-1, the J gene TRBJ2-2; 7 bases line up with TRBD1. V lost 5 bases and J lost 0; bases outside the gene matches: 6. The CDR3 has 15 residues. Looked up from germline, CDR1 is DFQATT and CDR2 is SNEGSKA (reference sequence). CDR3 sequence: CSAPDRASNTGELFF. CDR3 in DNA: TGCAGTGCTCCCGACAGGGCCTCGAACACCGGGGAGCTGTTTTTT.

Ten or more counts support this clonotype. This rearrangement joins TRBV6-5 to TRBJ2-7; a possible D gene is TRBD2 (5 bases). CDR1 is MNHEY, CDR2 SVGAGI, per germline. V dropped 6 bases and J dropped 2 bases, with 17 bases sitting between them. The CDR3 length is 15 residues. CDR3 loop: CASRLLEGWAYEQYF. DNA for the CDR3: TGTGCCAGCAGACTACTCGAGGGATGGGCCTACGAGCAGTACTTC.